This T cell receptor (beta chain) was obtained from a study of response to subunit inactivated influenza vaccine. In TCRdb, the RT-PCR reads were re-called with MiXCR into one record per CDR3 protein. The sample lists about 540,000 distinct CDR3 sequences; less than 25% were seen once. The data were also submitted as part of a second study, on T cells expressing NK-cell markers. That source notes: TCR beta cDNA was generated via 5'RACE template switching incorporating UMIs.

The specimen comprised CD4+ T cells sorted from PBMCs, sampled less than 13 days after vaccination. The receptor was isolated from a man aged 50-60 years who received an inactivated influenza vaccine.

The CDR3 nucleotides read TGTGCCAGCAGCTTAGGTCATACAGGCAATCAGCCCCAGCATTTT. Translated, it gives CASSLGHTGNQPQHF. This chain uses TRBV7-2 with TRBJ1-5, with D unclear. This CDR3 has 15 amino acids. V lost 1 base, J lost 2 bases, and 9 bases lay in between. In germline, CDR1 is SGHTA, CDR2 FQGNSA.